The 20 T cell receptor beta chains below all came from one sample that was sequenced in a study of response to subunit inactivated influenza vaccine. MiXCR, run by TCRdb on the RT-PCR reads, gives a single entry per CDR3 protein. In the table there are some 800,000 distinct CDR3 sequences, around 20% of which are singletons. The specimen was PBMCs from blood, collected approximately 5 days after vaccination. These receptors all stem from a man between 50 and 59 years old who received an inactivated influenza vaccine.

The V call is TRBV29-1, the J call TRBJ2-4; 7 positions agree with TRBD2. Germline V lookup: CDR1 SQVTM, CDR2 ANQGSEA. The J segment lost 7 bases and the V segment lost 0 bases, leaving 0 bases of the junction unmatched. This CDR3 is built from 12 residues. The DNA for the CDR3 is TGCAGCGTTGAAGAGGGGGGGAACATTCAGTACTTC. Its translation is CSVEEGGNIQYF.

Ten or more counts support this clonotype. The chain combines TRBV9 with TRBJ2-1; 12 bases are a match to TRBD2. Germline CDR1 SGDLS, CDR2 YYNGEE. This CDR3 contains 19 residues. Unmatched junction bases numbered 18, after V lost 4 bases and J lost 7 bases. CDR3 sequence reads: CASSLTQRLAGEGKNEQFF. The CDR3 nucleotides read TGTGCCAGCAGCTTAACTCAAAGACTAGCGGGGGAAGGTAAGAATGAGCAGTTCTTC.

The gene calls are TRBV5-1 and TRBJ1-2; D is ambiguous. Trimming shortened V by 5 bases and J by 0 bases, and 11 bases separated the two germline ends. This CDR3 comprises 14 residues. Germline assignment: CDR1 SGHRS and CDR2 YFSETQ. CDR3 amino acids: CASRSVLANYGYTF. The CDR3 bases are TGCGCCAGCAGGTCGGTCCTAGCTAACTATGGCTACACCTTC. The whole variable domain, filled in from reference TRBV5-1 and TRBJ1-2, reads KAGVTQTPRYLIKTRGQQVTLSCSPISGHRSVSWYQQTPGQGLQFLFEYFSETQRNKGNFPGRFSGRQFSNSRSEMNVSTLELGDSALYLCASRSVLANYGYTFGSGTRLTVV.

This clonotype was seen repeatedly, ten times or more. The V and J genes are TRBV20-1 and TRBJ1-2, with no clear D. Germline CDR1 is DFQATT and CDR2 is SNEGSKA (reference sequence). This CDR3 is 15 amino acids long. The ends were cut back, 3 bases at V and 3 bases at J, with 17 bases in the middle. CDR3 coding DNA: TGCAGTGCTAGTTTTGGTTCAGTTAACCACTATGGCTACACCTTC. It translates to CSASFGSVNHYGYTF.

In its sample, this clonotype was seen a few times. The rearrangement links TRBV2 to TRBJ2-5; TRBD1 matches 10 bases. Germline trimming cut 8 bases from V and 4 bases from J; bases unmatched to any gene: 4. Looked up from germline, CDR1 is SNHLY and CDR2 is FYNNEI. The CDR3 has 13 residues. The CDR3 loop reads CASDRDRGETQYF. The CDR3 nucleotides are TGTGCCAGCGACCGGGACAGGGGAGAGACCCAGTACTTC.

This clonotype turned up a few times. This chain links TRBV20-1 with TRBJ2-2; maybe TRBD2 (6 bases). There are 15 residues in the CDR3. Trimming pared 0 bases from V and 1 base from J, leaving 9 bases between. Germline CDR1 reads DFQATT; CDR2 reads SNEGSKA (reference sequence). In DNA form, the CDR3 reads TGCAGTGCTAGAGATTTGGGGGGGAACACCGGGGAGCTGTTTTTT. Residues: CSARDLGGNTGELFF.

The rearrangement links TRBV20-1 to TRBJ1-4, with D unclear. V was shortened by 3 bases and J by 12 bases, with 14 bases between the two germline ends. The CDR3 extends over 12 amino acids. Germline V lookup: CDR1 DFQATT, CDR2 SNEGSKA (reference sequence). CDR3 sequence: CSASLGGEELFF. The CDR3 region has the DNA TGCAGTGCTAGTTTGGGCGGAGAGGAACTGTTTTTT.

This clonotype came up many times. The gene calls are TRBV12-3 or TRBV12-4 and TRBJ2-2, with D perhaps matching TRBD2 (6 bases). The CDR3 has 15 amino acids. Trimming stripped 3 bases from V and 4 bases from J, with 12 bases between. The CDR3 bases are TGTGCCAGCAGTTTGCGGGGCTGGGGCACCGGGGAGCTGTTTTTT. As protein: CASSLRGWGTGELFF.

This clonotype was recorded a few times. The rearrangement links TRBV3-1 to TRBJ2-3; unclear D gene. This CDR3 contains 16 residues. CDR1 is LGHDT, CDR2 YNNKEL, per germline (reference sequence). Trimming took 1 base from V and 2 from J, leaving 13 bases between them. The CDR3 here is CASSQVSIVPTDTQYF. CDR3 DNA: TGTGCCAGCAGCCAAGTCTCTATCGTACCCACAGATACGCAGTATTTT.

The J gene is TRBJ2-2, the V gene TRBV18; 8 nucleotides line up with TRBD2. CDR3 length: 17 amino acids. Germline trimming cut 0 bases from V and 2 bases from J; bases unmatched to any gene: 5. Germline V gene lookup returns CDR1 KGHSH and CDR2 LQKENI. The CDR3 region is CASSPPERGYNTGELFF. CDR3 nucleotides: TGTGCCAGCTCACCACCGGAGCGGGGGTACAACACCGGGGAGCTGTTTTTT.

This clonotype was seen many times. The V and J genes are TRBV20-1 and TRBJ1-3; D not certain. Trimming pared 5 bases from V and 0 bases from J, leaving 8 bases between. CDR3 length: 13 amino acids. The germline gives CDR1 DFQATT, CDR2 SNEGSKA (reference sequence). Written as DNA, the CDR3 is TGCAGTGCTCCAGAGCTCTCTGGAAACACCATATATTTT. Translating it yields CSAPELSGNTIYF.

This clonotype was recorded a few times. The rearrangement links TRBV20-1 to TRBJ2-3, with D uncertain. The CDR3 has 15 amino acids. V was shortened by 4 bases and J by 0 bases, with 14 bases between the two germline ends. Germline values: CDR1 DFQATT, CDR2 SNEGSKA (reference sequence). Here the CDR3 reads CSATPTRRSTDTQYF. CDR3 in DNA: TGCAGTGCTACTCCTACTCGGAGAAGCACAGATACGCAGTATTTT.

The chain carries TRBV7-9 and TRBJ2-1; D is possibly TRBD2 (5 bases). Germline V gives CDR1 SEHNR, CDR2 FQNEAQ (reference sequence). CDR3 length: 14 residues. V lost 5 bases to trimming and J lost 9 bases, with 17 bases between them. The CDR3 region has the DNA TGTGCCAGCAGCCGCGTTGAGGGCGAGGGTGAGCAGTTCTTC. It translates to CASSRVEGEGEQFF. The variable domain in full, with the rest retrieved from reference TRBV7-9 and TRBJ2-1, is DTGVSQNPRHKITKRGQNVTFRCDPISEHNRLYWYRQTLGQGPEFLTYFQNEAQLEKSRLLSDRFSAERPKGSFSTLEIQRTEQGDSAMYLCASSRVEGEGEQFFGPGTRLTVL.

The chain combines TRBV6-1 with TRBJ2-5; 7 positions match TRBD1. V gave up 5 bases and J gave up 5 bases; unmatched junction bases: 8. This CDR3 contains 14 residues. CDR1 is MNHNS, CDR2 SASEGT, per germline. This CDR3 is CASSPQGSLETQYF. CDR3 DNA: TGTGCCAGCAGTCCACAGGGGAGCCTCGAGACCCAGTACTTC.

The V and J genes are TRBV29-1 and TRBJ2-7; 11 positions match TRBD2. The CDR3 runs 14 residues. The junction had 8 bases not matched to a gene; V was cut back by 6 bases and J by 4 bases. CDR1 SQVTM and CDR2 ANQGSEA come from the germline V gene. CDR3 nucleotide sequence: TGCAGCGTCCGGACTAGCGGGTGGTCTTACGAGCAGTACTTC. Protein: CSVRTSGWSYEQYF.

This clonotype appeared a few times. The rearrangement links TRBV14 to TRBJ2-2; D is ambiguous. The CDR3 is 15 residues long. Germline CDR1 SGHDN, CDR2 FVKESK. V gave up 1 base and J gave up 0 bases, with 6 bases separating them. CDR3 nucleotide sequence: TGTGCCAGCAGCCAAGCGGTGACGAACACCGGGGAGCTGTTTTTT. Its protein product is CASSQAVTNTGELFF. The full variable domain, its missing parts supplied by reference TRBV14 and TRBJ2-2, is EAGVTQFPSHSVIEKGQTVTLRCDPISGHDNLYWYRRVMGKEIKFLLHFVKESKQDESGMPNNRFLAERTGGTYSTLKVQPAELEDSGVYFCASSQAVTNTGELFFGEGSRLTVL.

J is TRBJ2-1 and V is TRBV20-1; 13 nucleotides agree with TRBD2. The CDR3 has 14 residues. Germline V gene data show CDR1 as DFQATT and CDR2 as SNEGSKA (reference sequence). J was trimmed by 9 bases and V by 3 bases; bases with no gene match: 5. DNA for the CDR3: TGCAGTGCTAGCACTAGCGGGAGGGCGGGTGAGCAGTTCTTC. Its protein is CSASTSGRAGEQFF.

This chain connects TRBV4-2 to TRBJ2-7, with D perhaps TRBD1 (6 bases). Trimming cost V 3 bases and J 4 bases, with 31 bases left between them. There are 20 residues in the CDR3. The V gene's germline CDR1 is LGHNA and CDR2 YNFKEQ. The CDR3 sequence: CASSQFFVQGLNRDEYEQYF. The DNA of the CDR3 is TGTGCCAGCAGCCAGTTTTTCGTCCAGGGGCTTAACCGGGACGAATACGAGCAGTACTTC.

The chain recombines TRBV5-6 with TRBJ2-6; D is ambiguous. V was cut by 5 bases and J by 4 bases, with 16 bases left in between. This CDR3 has 16 amino acids. Germline V lookup: CDR1 SGHDT, CDR2 YYEEEE. CDR3 DNA: TGTGCCAGCAGTCAACGGTTGGCTGGGGGGGCCAACGTCCTGACTTTC. This translates into CASSQRLAGGANVLTF. The whole variable domain, remainder taken from reference TRBV5-6 and TRBJ2-6, is DAGVTQSPTHLIKTRGQQVTLRCSPKSGHDTVSWYQQALGQGPQFIFQYYEEEERQRGNFPDRFSGHQFPNYSSELNVNALLLGDSALYLCASSQRLAGGANVLTFGAGSRLTVL.

The chain has TRBV12-2 and TRBJ2-1; whether TRBD2, the table's D call, matches the DNA was not checked. TRBV12-2 is shown as a pseudogene. This CDR3 contains 17 residues. CDR3 DNA sequence: TGTGCAAGTCGCCCAAAGTGGCGAGGGCCCCCCTACAATGAGCAGTTCTTC. Amino acid sequence: CASRPKWRGPPYNEQFF.